These T cell receptor beta chains were read from a single sample in a study of CD8 T cells in Susac syndrome. TCRdb reanalysed the immunoSEQ multiplex PCR reads using MiXCR and keeps one entry per CDR3 protein. The sample has approximately 170,000 distinct CDR3 sequences, approximately 93% seen once. What was sequenced was CD4+ T cells from PBMCs. The receptor source for this set is a human donor with multiple sclerosis. CDR3s include the opening cysteine and the closing phenylalanine or tryptophan. A D gene is named only where the DNA matches it firmly. A row's size may be missing; if present it is once, few, many or a size class.

v_call,j_call,d_call,clone_size,cdr3_nt,cdr3_aa
TRBV7-2,TRBJ2-7,TRBD2,-,TGTGCCAGCAGCTACTATAGCGGGGCCCGCTCCTACGAGCAGTACTTC,CASSYYSGARSYEQYF
TRBV3-1,TRBJ1-5,-,-,TGTGCCAGCAGCCAATCCGGGGGGCGGCAGCCCCAGCATTTT,CASSQSGGRQPQHF
TRBV6-5,TRBJ2-3,-,-,TGTGCCAGCAGTTACTCTCAGGGCGCCACAGATACGCAGTATTTT,CASSYSQGATDTQYF
TRBV30,TRBJ2-1,TRBD2,few,TGTGCCTGGAGTTGGCTAGCGGGAGTGAATGAGCAGTTCTTC,CAWSWLAGVNEQFF
TRBV19,TRBJ1-1,-,-,TGTGCCAGTAGTAGCGACAGAACCTACACTGAAGCTTTCTTT,CASSSDRTYTEAFF
TRBV13,TRBJ1-1,-,-,TGTGCCAGCAGCCCCCAGGGATTGACTGAAGCTTTCTTT,CASSPQGLTEAFF
TRBV20-1,TRBJ1-2,-,-,TGCAGTGCATCCCGAGGGGTTGACTATGGCTACACCTTC,CSASRGVDYGYTF
TRBV12-3/TRBV12-4,TRBJ2-7,-,-,TGTGCCAGCAGTTTTAGACGAAATCGTTACGAGCAGTACTTC,CASSFRRNRYEQYF
TRBV6-5,TRBJ2-3,-,-,TGTGCCAGCGATACGCAGTATTTT,CASDTQYF
TRBV28,TRBJ2-6,-,-,TGTGCCACCTACTCAGGGATGGGGGGCGGGTCTGGGGCCAACGTCCTGACTTTC,CATYSGMGGGSGANVLTF
TRBV9,TRBJ2-1,-,-,TGTGCCAGCAGCGTAGGCCGACACAATGAGCAGTTCTTC,CASSVGRHNEQFF
TRBV29-1,TRBJ2-2,TRBD2,-,TGCAGCGTCCGGACTAGCGGGAGTTTTAACACCGGGGAGCTGTTTTTT,CSVRTSGSFNTGELFF
TRBV6-4,TRBJ1-1,TRBD1,-,TGTGCCAGAAAGGGGGCGCGTACTGAAGCTTTCTTT,CARKGARTEAFF
TRBV5-4,TRBJ2-5,TRBD2,-,TGTGCCAGCAGCCAGACTAGCGGATACCAAGAGACCCAGTACTTC,CASSQTSGYQETQYF
TRBV7-2,TRBJ1-5,-,-,TGTGCCAGCAGCTTAAAACAGGGAGAACAGCCCCAGCATTTT,CASSLKQGEQPQHF
TRBV7-2,TRBJ1-2,-,-,TGTGCCAGCAGCTTTTGGGGGAACTATGGCTACACCTTC,CASSFWGNYGYTF
TRBV6-2/TRBV6-3,TRBJ2-7,TRBD1,once,TGTGCCAGCAGTTCCAACCGGGACAGGGAGTACTTC,CASSSNRDREYF
TRBV4-1,TRBJ1-2,-,-,TGCGCCAGCAGCTACTTATTGGAGGGCAACTATGGCTACACCTTC,CASSYLLEGNYGYTF
TRBV6-5,TRBJ1-5,-,-,TGTGCCAGCAGTTACGGGGGGGACGGGGATCAGCCCCAGCATTTT,CASSYGGDGDQPQHF
TRBV3-1,TRBJ1-2,-,-,TGTGCCAGCAGCCAAGGAGAAGCCAGGAACTATGGCTACACCTTC,CASSQGEARNYGYTF
TRBV20-1,TRBJ1-3,-,-,TGCAGTGCGGCGTATCCTGTGAGCTCTGGAAACACCATATATTTT,CSAAYPVSSGNTIYF
TRBV12-3/TRBV12-4,TRBJ1-2,-,-,TGTGCCACCACAGGGAGTGGCTACACCTTC,CATTGSGYTF
TRBV24-1,TRBJ2-5,-,-,TGTGCCACCAGTGATTTGTTGGCTCAAGAGACCCAGTACTTC,CATSDLLAQETQYF
TRBV20-1,TRBJ2-1,-,-,TGCAGTGCCATTCCCCCCCGATTGCCCGCGGCCTACAATGAGCAGTTCTTC,CSAIPPRLPAAYNEQFF
TRBV3-1,TRBJ2-5,-,-,TGTGCCAGCAGCCTATCAGCGGAGGCGGAGACCCAGTACTTC,CASSLSAEAETQYF
TRBV6-2/TRBV6-3,TRBJ1-5,-,once,TGTGCCAGCAGTCAACAGGGATCGGGCAATCAGCCCCAGCATTTT,CASSQQGSGNQPQHF
TRBV19,TRBJ1-5,TRBD1,-,TGTGCCAGTAGTCAATCGACAGGGATTAGCAATCAGCCCCAGCATTTT,CASSQSTGISNQPQHF
TRBV29-1,TRBJ1-1,-,-,TGCAGCGTATATCCCCCGAACACTGAAGCTTTCTTT,CSVYPPNTEAFF
TRBV6-2/TRBV6-3,TRBJ2-3,-,once,TGTGCCAGCAGTAACCGGGGTACGCAGTATTTT,CASSNRGTQYF
TRBV29-1,TRBJ2-5,TRBD1,-,TGCAGCGTGATAAAGGGGGCTGGCCAAGAGACCCAGTACTTC,CSVIKGAGQETQYF
TRBV29-1,TRBJ2-7,-,-,TGCAGCGCGGGCAGGGACTACGAGCAGTACTTC,CSAGRDYEQYF
TRBV20-1,TRBJ1-2,-,-,TGCAGTGCTAGAATCCCATCGGAGCTTGGCTACACCTTC,CSARIPSELGYTF
TRBV7-9,TRBJ1-5,-,-,TGTGCCAGCAGCCATCCCCAAGACAATCAGCCCCAGCATTTT,CASSHPQDNQPQHF
TRBV4-3,TRBJ1-2,-,-,TGCGCCAGCAGCCCCGGGACCCTAGCGTATGGCTACACCTTC,CASSPGTLAYGYTF
TRBV7-9,TRBJ1-4,-,-,TGTGCCAGCAGCTCGTTGTTGGGTTCAACTAATGAAAAACTGTTTTTT,CASSSLLGSTNEKLFF
TRBV4-1,TRBJ1-1,-,-,TGCGCCAGCAGCCAAGAATGGTCCGGGGCTGGGGTTCGAAACGAAGCTTTCTTT,CASSQEWSGAGVRNEAFF
TRBV28,TRBJ2-3,-,-,TGTGCCAGCAGTTTTAACGCCGATACGCAGTATTTT,CASSFNADTQYF
TRBV2,TRBJ2-6,-,-,TGTGCCAGCGTAGGAGATCGAGCTGGGGCCAACGTCCTGACTTTC,CASVGDRAGANVLTF
TRBV5-1,TRBJ2-1,TRBD2,-,TGCGCCAGCAGCTTGTTCGGGACTAGCGGGACGGGCAATGAGCAGTTCTTC,CASSLFGTSGTGNEQFF
TRBV19,TRBJ1-5,TRBD1,once,TGTGCCAGTAGTATACTTCGACAGGGCCTTAGCAATCAGCCCCAGCATTTT,CASSILRQGLSNQPQHF
TRBV6-6,TRBJ1-1,-,-,TGTGCCAGCAGTTACGAGAGGGATGAAGCTTTCTTT,CASSYERDEAFF
TRBV30,TRBJ2-7,-,-,TGTGCCTGGAAATTCCTAGGCATTGTATACGAGCAGTACTTC,CAWKFLGIVYEQYF
TRBV19,TRBJ1-1,TRBD1,-,TGTGCCAGTCGAACGGGACAGATGAACACTGAAGCTTTCTTT,CASRTGQMNTEAFF
TRBV29-1,TRBJ2-1,-,-,TGCAGCGTTGAAGGGTTTGGGCGGGAGCAGTTCTTC,CSVEGFGREQFF
TRBV20-1,TRBJ2-3,TRBD2,few,TGCAGTGCCCGAGCGGGGGGCACAGATACGCAGTATTTT,CSARAGGTDTQYF
TRBV2,TRBJ1-4,-,-,TGTGCCAGCACCCCCTTCGGCCGGGGTGAAAAACTGTTTTTT,CASTPFGRGEKLFF
TRBV12-3/TRBV12-4,TRBJ1-5,-,-,TGTGCCAGCAGTTTTCGGCTGGGCCTAGAACAGCCCCAGCATTTT,CASSFRLGLEQPQHF
TRBV5-4,TRBJ2-4,-,-,TGTGCCAGCAGCTCCGCTTTAGCCAAAAACATTCAGTACTTC,CASSSALAKNIQYF
TRBV3-1,TRBJ1-4,-,-,TGTGCCAGCAGCCCTTGGGCACGTCGAGAGGAAAAACTGTTTTTT,CASSPWARREEKLFF
TRBV4-3,TRBJ1-4,-,-,TGCGCCAGCAGCCAAGAAATGTCAAGGGGCTATGAAAAACTGTTTTTT,CASSQEMSRGYEKLFF
TRBV5-1,TRBJ1-2,-,once,TGCGCCAGCAGGGGGACACCGGGCAACTATGGCTACACCTTC,CASRGTPGNYGYTF
TRBV10-3,TRBJ2-5,TRBD1,-,TGTGCCATCAACCAGGGACAGGGTGAGACCCAGTACTTC,CAINQGQGETQYF
TRBV19,TRBJ1-5,-,-,TGTGCCAGTAGTAGGGGGGGAGGGGCGCAATATCAGCCCCAGCATTTT,CASSRGGGAQYQPQHF
TRBV20-1,TRBJ1-5,-,-,TGCAGTGCTAGAGTTGCCAACAATCAGCCCCAGCATTTT,CSARVANNQPQHF